The 19 T cell receptor beta chains in this list originate from one sample, sequenced in a study of CD8+ T cells in alopecia areata. Following RNA extraction, reverse transcription yielded cDNA that acted as the sequencing template. TCRdb's table, derived via immunoSEQ multiplex PCR, lists solely in-frame clones and lacks some. This sample has about 140,000 clones; roughly 50% occur once, and the top ten carry more than 15%. Stated treatment: oral pan-JAK inhibitor, 5-10 mg twice daily. The specimen was CD8+ T cells sorted from blood, collected at week 4, from a patient treated with tofacitinib. These receptors were taken from a human donor with alopecia areata.

The chain joins TRBV7-2 to TRBJ1-2, with unresolved D. Germline V gene lookup returns CDR1 SGHTA and CDR2 FQGNSA. V lost 1 base and J 7 bases, leaving 13 bases between the germline ends. This CDR3 has 14 amino acids. The CDR3 nucleotides are TGTGCCAGCAGCTTAGTGCAGACCTTAGTTGGCTACACCTTC. Its translation is CASSLVQTLVGYTF.

The chain links TRBV9 to TRBJ1-4; D unresolved. Germline-derived CDR1 and CDR2 are SGDLS and YYNGEE. There are 14 residues in the CDR3. V dropped 0 bases and J dropped 3 bases, with 6 bases sitting between them. CDR3 bases: TGTGCCAGCAGCGTAGAGGGTCCTAATGAAAAACTGTTTTTT. Translated, it gives CASSVEGPNEKLFF.

The gene calls are TRBV29-1 and TRBJ1-1; D is uncertain. Trimming cost V 7 bases and J 1 base, with 7 bases left between them. CDR3 length equals 11 residues. Germline CDR1 is SQVTM and CDR2 is ANQGSEA. DNA of the CDR3: TGCAGCGGCATAGGGAACACTGAAGCTTTCTTT. As protein: CSGIGNTEAFF.

This clone was seen only a few times. This chain links TRBV5-1 with TRBJ1-5; 7 positions agree with TRBD1. CDR1 is SGHRS and CDR2 is YFSETQ in the germline V gene. V trimming: 0 bases; J trimming: 5 bases; junction bases outside the gene matches: 8. The CDR3 has 16 residues. The CDR3 reads CASSLDGRDSDQPQHF. In DNA form, the CDR3 reads TGCGCCAGCAGCTTGGACGGCCGGGACAGCGATCAGCCCCAGCATTTT.

The V gene is TRBV23-1, the J gene TRBJ1-5, with D possibly matching TRBD1 (5 bases). TRBV23-1 is an ORF, and what it does is uncertain. Trimming took off 3 bases at V and 3 bases at J, with 12 bases between the two ends. CDR3 length equals 15 residues. The CDR3 loop is CASSQPGTDNQPQHF. The CDR3 DNA follows: TGCGCCAGCAGTCAGCCCGGGACTGACAATCAGCCCCAGCATTTT.

This clone came up once. The chain combines TRBV6-6 with TRBJ1-5; no reliable D call. Germline-derived CDR1 and CDR2 are MNHNY and SVGAGI (reference sequence). V was cut by 0 bases and J by 4 bases, with 7 bases left in between. CDR3 length equals 14 residues. CDR3 residues: CASSYSGGNQPQHF. CDR3 sequence (DNA): TGTGCCAGCAGTTACTCGGGCGGTAATCAGCCCCAGCATTTT.

This clone was found a few times. The chain has TRBV29-1 and TRBJ2-1, with a weak D call TRBD1 (7 bases). V was clipped by 1 base and J by 4 bases, with 14 bases between them. CDR1 SQVTM and CDR2 ANQGSEA come from the germline V gene. This CDR3 has 15 amino acids. CDR3 nucleotides: TGCAGCGTTGAAGGAGGGGGGACAGCTTACAATGAGCAGTTCTTC. Translated: CSVEGGGTAYNEQFF.

This clone has just a few counts. The chain joins TRBV7-8 to TRBJ1-5; 7 bases map to TRBD1. The CDR3 loop spans 16 amino acids. Germline V gene lookup returns CDR1 SGHVS and CDR2 FQNEAQ. V dropped 2 bases and J dropped 5; count of bases not matched to a gene: 9. CDR3 sequence reads: CASSLNTGQGDQPQHF. Written as DNA, the CDR3 is TGTGCCAGCAGCTTAAACACCGGTCAGGGGGATCAGCCCCAGCATTTT.

The genes are TRBV7-9 and TRBJ1-1; a possible D gene is TRBD1 (5 bases). The ends were cut back, 7 bases at V and 1 base at J, with 13 bases in the middle. Germline CDR1 SEHNR, CDR2 FQNEAQ (reference sequence). CDR3 size: 14 residues. CDR3 loop: CASTPFTGNTEAFF. The CDR3, as DNA: TGTGCCAGCACCCCCTTTACAGGGAACACTGAAGCTTTCTTT.

The sample holds one count of this clone. The chain has TRBV19 and TRBJ2-7; 9 bases align to TRBD1. CDR1 LNHDA and CDR2 SQIVND come from the germline V gene (reference sequence). The CDR3 extends over 14 amino acids. Trimming took 8 bases from V and 2 from J; bases not matched to a gene: 7. This chain's CDR3 is CASSPGQGPYEQYF. CDR3 sequence (DNA): TGTGCCAGTTCCCCGGGACAGGGCCCCTACGAGCAGTACTTC. Using reference TRBV19 and TRBJ2-7 for the parts outside the CDR3, the full variable domain is DGGITQSPKYLFRKEGQNVTLSCEQNLNHDAMYWYRQDPGQGLRLIYYSQIVNDFQKGDIAEGYSVSREKKESFPLTVTSAQKNPTAFYLCASSPGQGPYEQYFGPGTRLTVT.

V and J are TRBV11-2 and TRBJ2-5, with D perhaps TRBD2 (5 bases). V was trimmed by 1 base and J by 1 base, leaving 7 bases between them. The CDR3 length is 14 residues. Germline assignment: CDR1 SGHAT and CDR2 FQNNGV. The CDR3 loop is CASSLGTPQETQYF. For the CDR3, the DNA is TGTGCCAGCAGCTTAGGGACTCCCCAAGAGACCCAGTACTTC.

The gene calls are TRBV4-3 and TRBJ1-2, with D perhaps matching TRBD1 (6 bases). Germline values: CDR1 LGHNA, CDR2 YSLEER. V was clipped by 4 bases and J by 7 bases, with 13 bases between them. This CDR3 is 13 amino acids long. CDR3 in amino acids: CASSPAGASGYTF. The CDR3 region has the DNA TGCGCCAGCAGCCCGGCGGGGGCGTCTGGCTACACCTTC.

This sequence joins TRBV25-1 and TRBJ1-2; D perhaps matches TRBD1 (5 bases). This CDR3 has 15 amino acids. Per germline, CDR1 MGHDK and CDR2 SYGVNS. V gave up 1 base and J gave up 4 bases, with 13 bases separating them. The DNA of the CDR3 is TGTGCCAGCAGTGAATGGGGGGAGTCTACCTATGGCTACACCTTC. Translation: CASSEWGESTYGYTF.

The J gene is TRBJ2-5, the V gene TRBV15, with a weak D call TRBD1 (6 bases). The CDR3 consists of 14 residues. Trimming stripped 6 bases from V and 1 base from J, with 12 bases between. The germline gives CDR1 LNHNV, CDR2 YYDKDF (reference sequence). The CDR3 protein is CATRLTGIQETQYF. The CDR3 region has the DNA TGTGCCACCAGGCTAACAGGGATCCAAGAGACCCAGTACTTC.

This clone was recorded once. The chain links TRBV6-5 to TRBJ2-7; D gene uncertain. The CDR3 runs 11 residues. The germline V gene encodes CDR1 MNHEY and CDR2 SVGAGI. With 0 bases removed from V and 7 bases from J, the gap between germline ends came to 4 bases. CDR3 sequence: CASSYSGEQYF. CDR3 DNA: TGTGCCAGCAGTTACTCTGGTGAGCAGTACTTC.

The rearrangement uses TRBV9 and TRBJ1-6; D is possibly TRBD1 (5 bases). Looked up from germline, CDR1 is SGDLS and CDR2 is YYNGEE. This CDR3 is built from 14 residues. V dropped 2 bases and J dropped 7 bases, with 10 bases sitting between them. The CDR3 coding sequence is TGTGCCAGCAGCGTTAAGGGGTTGAATTCACCCCTCCACTTT. Protein product: CASSVKGLNSPLHF.

This chain links TRBV30 with TRBJ2-3; no firm D call. The CDR3 has 15 residues. Trimming stripped 0 bases from V and 3 bases from J, with 13 bases between. CDR1 and CDR2 (germline): GTSNPN, SVGIG (reference sequence). The DNA of the CDR3 is TGTGCCTGGAGTGTAGGCCCGGGCGGTACAGATACGCAGTATTTT. This encodes CAWSVGPGGTDTQYF.

This chain connects TRBV27 to TRBJ1-5; 7 positions agree with TRBD1. CDR3 length: 15 residues. Germline loops: CDR1 MNHEY, CDR2 SMNVEV (reference sequence). The junction had 7 bases not matched to a gene; V was cut back by 4 bases and J by 4 bases. DNA for the CDR3: TGTGCCAGCAGTTCGAGACAGGGTGAAAATCAGCCCCAGCATTTT. Amino acids: CASSSRQGENQPQHF.

The genes are TRBV5-6 and TRBJ2-2, with D hard to call. Trimming pared 4 bases from V and 3 bases from J, leaving 13 bases between. The CDR3 is made up of 15 amino acids. Germline V gives CDR1 SGHDT, CDR2 YYEEEE. The CDR3 protein is CASSLGQDDTGELFF. As DNA, the CDR3 is TGTGCCAGCAGCCTCGGGCAGGATGACACCGGGGAGCTGTTTTTT.